A selection of T cell receptor beta chains follows, all from one sample in a study of vaccination and CD4 T cells after COVID-19. What these receptors recognize is not known. From the PCR reads, TCRdb called clonotypes with MiXCR, one entry per CDR3 protein. Of 8,000 or so distinct CDR3 sequences in the sample, roughly 19% are singletons; the top ten hold about 20%. The source material was CD4+ T cells from blood, cultured in vitro, sampled after SARS-CoV-2 vaccination. These receptors all stem from a human donor who had recovered from COVID-19. Each CDR3 is given with its conserved first and last residue. Each record gives: V gene, clone size, D gene, J gene, CDR3 protein, CDR3 DNA. D genes are given only for firm matches. Rows may omit the clone size; those that give it use once, few, many or a size class.

V: TRBV6-5
size: few
D: .
J: TRBJ2-3
CDR3: CASSYQDGGTDTQYF
DNA: TGTGCCAGCAGTTACCAAGACGGGGGCACAGATACGCAGTATTTT

V: TRBV5-1
size: .
D: .
J: TRBJ2-7
CDR3: CASSPTGTVYEQYF
DNA: TGCGCCAGCAGCCCGACCGGGACGGTTTACGAGCAGTACTTC

V: TRBV1
size: .
D: .
J: TRBJ1-1
CDR3: CTSSQRSKNANTEAFF
DNA: TGCACCAGCAGCCAACGTTCTAAGAATGCAAACACTGAAGCTTTCTTT

V: TRBV2
size: .
D: TRBD1
J: TRBJ1-2
CDR3: CASRLDRGKGYTF
DNA: TGTGCCAGCAGGCTGGACAGGGGTAAGGGCTACACCTTC

V: TRBV28
size: .
D: .
J: TRBJ2-7
CDR3: CASRLGIYEQYF
DNA: TGTGCCAGCAGACTGGGGATCTACGAGCAGTACTTC

V: TRBV20-1
size: many
D: .
J: TRBJ1-5
CDR3: CSARGGSEEGPQHF
DNA: TGCAGTGCTCGTGGGGGGTCGGAAGAGGGGCCCCAGCATTTT

V: TRBV27
size: many
D: TRBD1
J: TRBJ1-2
CDR3: CASSSRQGPGNYGYTF
DNA: TGTGCCAGCAGTTCGCGACAGGGCCCGGGAAACTATGGCTACACCTTC

V: TRBV5-1
size: .
D: .
J: TRBJ2-5
CDR3: CASSQGHLGETQYF
DNA: TGCGCCAGCAGCCAGGGACACCTAGGGGAGACCCAGTACTTC

V: TRBV28
size: .
D: TRBD1
J: TRBJ2-4
CDR3: CASSSQGAVAKNIQYF
DNA: TGTGCCAGCAGTTCTCAGGGGGCCGTAGCCAAAAACATTCAGTACTTC

V: TRBV29-1
size: few
D: .
J: TRBJ1-2
CDR3: CSVARGYGYTF
DNA: TGCAGCGTTGCCAGGGGCTATGGCTACACCTTC

V: TRBV7-2
size: large
D: .
J: TRBJ2-3
CDR3: CASSPYLDTDTQYF
DNA: TGTGCCAGCAGCCCGTACCTCGACACAGATACGCAGTATTTT

V: TRBV18
size: once
D: .
J: TRBJ2-1
CDR3: CASSPPLGGWNEQFF
DNA: TGTGCCAGCTCACCACCTCTAGGAGGGTGGAATGAGCAGTTCTTC

V: TRBV28
size: many
D: .
J: TRBJ1-1
CDR3: CASIIGSGGVTEAFF
DNA: TGTGCCAGCATCATCGGTTCGGGTGGGGTCACTGAAGCTTTCTTT

V: TRBV6-5
size: .
D: TRBD1
J: TRBJ2-1
CDR3: CASSYSQGVGEQFF
DNA: TGTGCCAGCAGTTATTCACAGGGGGTTGGTGAGCAGTTCTTC

V: TRBV6-1
size: .
D: .
J: TRBJ2-1
CDR3: CASTAYNEQFF
DNA: TGTGCCAGCACAGCCTACAATGAGCAGTTCTTC

V: TRBV4-3
size: few
D: TRBD1
J: TRBJ2-7
CDR3: CASSRGQGADEQYF
DNA: TGCGCCAGCAGTCGTGGACAGGGGGCGGACGAGCAGTACTTC

V: TRBV7-9
size: medium-sized
D: .
J: TRBJ2-7
CDR3: CASAKDPSDSYEQYF
DNA: TGTGCCAGCGCTAAGGACCCTAGCGACTCCTACGAGCAGTACTTC

V: TRBV20-1
size: few
D: TRBD1
J: TRBJ1-1
CDR3: CSARGGRQGFTEAFF
DNA: TGCAGTGCTAGAGGGGGTCGACAGGGATTCACTGAAGCTTTCTTT

V: TRBV7-3
size: few
D: TRBD1
J: TRBJ2-1
CDR3: CASSPLGQGAWNEQFF
DNA: TGTGCCAGCAGCCCCTTAGGCCAGGGGGCGTGGAATGAGCAGTTCTTC

V: TRBV7-2
size: .
D: .
J: TRBJ2-1
CDR3: CASNLKGSGTLPHEQFF
DNA: TGTGCCAGCAACCTAAAGGGCAGCGGGACACTACCCCATGAGCAGTTCTTC

V: TRBV6-1
size: few
D: .
J: TRBJ1-1
CDR3: CASSQSRKDRRAEAFF
DNA: TGTGCCAGCAGTCAAAGCCGAAAAGACAGGAGAGCTGAAGCTTTCTTT

V: TRBV9
size: .
D: .
J: TRBJ1-1
CDR3: CASSLHVGVTEAFF
DNA: TGTGCCAGCAGCCTCCACGTAGGGGTCACTGAAGCTTTCTTT

V: TRBV20-1
size: medium-sized
D: TRBD2
J: TRBJ2-3
CDR3: CSAPLAGGEDTQYF
DNA: TGCAGTGCTCCTCTAGCGGGGGGGGAAGATACGCAGTATTTT

V: TRBV6-1
size: few
D: .
J: TRBJ2-5
CDR3: CASRKGQPLQETQYF
DNA: TGTGCCAGCAGGAAGGGACAACCCCTACAAGAGACCCAGTACTTC

V: TRBV10-1
size: few
D: TRBD2
J: TRBJ2-7
CDR3: CASSPSGRASEQYF
DNA: TGCGCCAGCAGTCCTAGCGGGAGGGCCTCTGAGCAGTACTTC

V: TRBV19
size: few
D: TRBD1
J: TRBJ1-5
CDR3: CASSGRQGVNQPQHF
DNA: TGTGCCAGTAGTGGAAGACAGGGGGTCAATCAGCCCCAGCATTTT

V: TRBV2
size: few
D: .
J: TRBJ2-7
CDR3: CASSDRDGPYEQYF
DNA: TGTGCCAGCAGTGACCGGGACGGACCCTACGAGCAGTACTTC

V: TRBV20-1
size: medium-sized
D: TRBD1
J: TRBJ1-6
CDR3: CSARPGQGNFSPLHF
DNA: TGCAGTGCTCGACCGGGACAGGGGAATTTTTCACCCCTCCACTTT

V: TRBV28
size: medium-sized
D: TRBD2
J: TRBJ2-3
CDR3: CASSLAPGTRTDTQYF
DNA: TGTGCCAGCAGTTTGGCGCCCGGGACTAGAACAGATACGCAGTATTTT

V: TRBV12-3/TRBV12-4
size: .
D: TRBD2
J: TRBJ2-1
CDR3: CASSFSGRVYNEQFF
DNA: TGTGCCAGCAGTTTTAGCGGGAGGGTCTACAATGAGCAGTTCTTC

V: TRBV7-9
size: medium-sized
D: .
J: TRBJ2-7
CDR3: CASSLAGAEQYF
DNA: TGTGCCAGCAGCTTAGCGGGGGCCGAGCAGTACTTC

V: TRBV6-4
size: .
D: .
J: TRBJ2-5
CDR3: CASKAGWGETQYF
DNA: TGTGCCAGCAAGGCAGGGTGGGGAGAGACCCAGTACTTC

V: TRBV19
size: few
D: .
J: TRBJ2-6
CDR3: CATTTRSSSGANVLTF
DNA: TGTGCCACCACTACCAGGTCGAGCTCTGGGGCCAACGTCCTGACTTTC

V: TRBV2
size: .
D: TRBD1
J: TRBJ1-1
CDR3: CASRYQGVNTEAFF
DNA: TGTGCCAGCAGATACCAGGGGGTGAACACTGAAGCTTTCTTT

V: TRBV2
size: few
D: .
J: TRBJ2-3
CDR3: CASTAGGTQYF
DNA: TGTGCCAGCACCGCAGGTGGGACGCAGTATTTT

V: TRBV5-1
size: few
D: .
J: TRBJ2-5
CDR3: CASSLDGETQYF
DNA: TGCGCCAGCAGCTTGGACGGGGAGACCCAGTACTTC

V: TRBV5-1
size: .
D: .
J: TRBJ1-1
CDR3: CASSSQGVNTEAFF
DNA: TGCGCCAGCAGCTCGCAGGGTGTCAACACTGAAGCTTTCTTT

V: TRBV20-1
size: few
D: TRBD2
J: TRBJ2-4
CDR3: CSAPGTSGTHIQYF
DNA: TGCAGTGCTCCCGGGACTAGCGGGACCCACATTCAGTACTTC

V: TRBV11-3
size: .
D: TRBD2
J: TRBJ2-1
CDR3: CASSLTSGRADEQFF
DNA: TGTGCCAGCAGCCTCACCAGCGGGAGGGCCGATGAGCAGTTCTTC

V: TRBV20-1
size: medium-sized
D: .
J: TRBJ1-2
CDR3: CSARRFTGGGYTF
DNA: TGCAGTGCTCGAAGATTTACGGGGGGCGGCTACACCTTC

V: TRBV28
size: .
D: .
J: TRBJ2-1
CDR3: CASSLSRDEQFF
DNA: TGTGCCAGCAGTTTATCCAGGGATGAGCAGTTCTTC

V: TRBV7-9
size: few
D: .
J: TRBJ2-1
CDR3: CASSLMGNEQFF
DNA: TGTGCCAGCAGCTTAATGGGCAATGAGCAGTTCTTC

V: TRBV7-2
size: large
D: TRBD1
J: TRBJ1-2
CDR3: CASSHYLTGDDGYTF
DNA: TGTGCCAGCAGCCACTACCTGACAGGGGACGATGGCTACACCTTC

V: TRBV12-3/TRBV12-4
size: few
D: TRBD2
J: TRBJ2-1
CDR3: CASVGLAGGRLFF
DNA: TGTGCCAGCGTGGGGCTAGCGGGAGGTCGACTGTTCTTC

V: TRBV10-3
size: few
D: TRBD1
J: TRBJ1-3
CDR3: CAISGHRDRVGNTIYF
DNA: TGTGCCATCAGTGGCCACCGGGACAGGGTAGGCAACACCATATATTTT

V: TRBV20-1
size: medium-sized
D: TRBD2
J: TRBJ2-5
CDR3: CSAQAGVIETQYF
DNA: TGCAGTGCGCAAGCGGGAGTTATAGAGACCCAGTACTTC

V: TRBV18
size: few
D: TRBD1
J: TRBJ2-7
CDR3: CASSLRDSGDPQYF
DNA: TGTGCCAGTTCACTACGGGACAGCGGAGATCCACAGTACTTC

V: TRBV19
size: medium-sized
D: TRBD1
J: TRBJ2-7
CDR3: CASARQGLSEQYF
DNA: TGTGCCAGCGCAAGACAGGGGTTGAGCGAGCAGTACTTC

V: TRBV7-3
size: many
D: .
J: TRBJ2-3
CDR3: CASSLTGTAGDTQYF
DNA: TGTGCCAGCAGTTTAACCGGGACAGCGGGAGATACGCAGTATTTT

V: TRBV6-2/TRBV6-3
size: .
D: TRBD1
J: TRBJ2-3
CDR3: CASSYRQGETSSTDTQYF
DNA: TGTGCCAGCAGTTACCGGCAGGGGGAAACCTCAAGCACAGATACGCAGTATTTT

V: TRBV19
size: many
D: .
J: TRBJ1-5
CDR3: CASSGAGSGSQPQHF
DNA: TGTGCCAGTAGTGGGGCAGGGAGTGGGAGTCAGCCCCAGCATTTT

V: TRBV5-1
size: few
D: .
J: TRBJ2-7
CDR3: CASSLGEKGAPSWGTYEQYF
DNA: TGCGCCAGCAGCTTGGGTGAGAAAGGGGCCCCATCATGGGGGACCTACGAGCAGTACTTC

V: TRBV14
size: .
D: .
J: TRBJ2-7
CDR3: CASSHDLRSYEQYF
DNA: TGTGCCAGCAGCCATGACCTTCGCTCCTACGAGCAGTACTTC